The entry below gives a single T cell receptor (beta chain) sequence along with its context. The sample is drawn from a study of shared clonotypes between healthy human individuals. V lost 7 bases and J lost 0, with 20 bases in between. The CDR3 contains 17 residues. The germline V gene has CDR1 SEHNR and CDR2 FQNEAQ (reference sequence). Terminally differentiated effector memory CD45RA+ cells were excluded by CCR7 positive selection of CD45RO-negative cells. Among the donors, all were Caucasian adults who lived in Nashville, Tennessee. The protocol was immunoSEQ multiplex PCR, while the TCRdb copy is restricted to in-frame clones and leaves out a portion. Of around 1.9 million clones in the sample, around 95% were seen once.

The TCR originated in a man aged 18 to 29 in good health. Some clones in this sample may be carry-over from other donors' samples. The V call is TRBV7-9, the J call TRBJ2-3; D might be TRBD2 (6 bases). The material sequenced was naive CD8+ T cells from PBMCs. CDR3 protein: CASTTLTRSGSTDTQYF. The CDR3 DNA follows: TGTGCCAGCACTACTTTAACCAGGAGCGGGAGCACAGATACGCAGTATTTT.